This T cell receptor beta chain is from a study of T cells in Graves' hyperthyroidism and ophthalmopathy. After removal of 3 bases from V and 1 base from J, the junction contained 13 bases not matched to a gene. This CDR3 contains 18 residues. Germline loops: CDR1 LNHNV, CDR2 YYDKDF (reference sequence). Graves' hyperthyroidism without ophthalmopathy progression within 18 months was termed stable. Lactation, pregnancy, other autoimmune disease or uncontrolled infection led to exclusion of patients. Researchers took RNA transcripts and amplified the TCR beta CDR3 regions from them. RT-PCR in the first round (using the HTBI primer set) targeted the TCR CDR3. MiXCR, applied by TCRdb to the multiplex PCR reads, yields one record per CDR3 protein. This table has roughly 100,000 distinct CDR3 sequences, roughly 50% appearing once. Comment on this clonotype: The target antigen is unknown.

Study-wide findings and caveats: Blood shared most expanded thyroid clonotypes above 0.001.

Sequenced: blood. J is TRBJ2-7 and V is TRBV15, with 9 bases identical to TRBD1. The receptor's source is a middle-aged man with Graves' hyperthyroidism. This chain's CDR3 is CATSRQNTGGSLSYEQYF. The CDR3 DNA reads as TGTGCCACCAGCAGGCAAAATACAGGGGGCTCCTTATCCTACGAGCAGTACTTC.